Listed below are T cell receptor beta chains from one sample, sequenced in a study of memory CD4+ T cells and cytomegalovirus serostatus. The repertoire was sequenced with immunoSEQ multiplex PCR; TCRdb's copy has only in-frame clones and lacks some. This table holds 40,000 or so clones, over 60% found once. Sequenced input: memory CD4+ T cells from blood. The source of these receptors is an adult in good health and CMV-seronegative. Both conserved end residues are part of each CDR3. The D gene is left open where the match is weak. Clone sizes are given selectively: once, few, many, or a class where the clone is expanded.

>.|TRBV5-1|TRBJ2-5|few
TGCGCCAGCAGCTTGGATTCCGGACGGCAAGAGACCCAGTACTTC
CASSLDSGRQETQYF
>TRBD1|TRBV6-4|TRBJ1-1|.
TGTGCCAGCAGTAAGACAGGGGAGGGGACTGAAGCTTTCTTT
CASSKTGEGTEAFF
>.|TRBV6-6|TRBJ2-3|.
TGTGCCAGCAGTTACAGGAGGGCAAGCACAGATACGCAGTATTTT
CASSYRRASTDTQYF
>.|TRBV19|TRBJ1-5|.
TGTGCCAGTAGTCTTAGACAGACAGAACAGCCCCAGCATTTT
CASSLRQTEQPQHF
>TRBD1|TRBV7-8|TRBJ1-2|.
TGTGCCAGCAGCGCTCCGGGACAGGGGATTGACTATGGCTACACCTTC
CASSAPGQGIDYGYTF
>.|TRBV9|TRBJ2-1|.
TGTGCCAGCAGCGTAGATGAGGGCTCCTACAATGAGCAGTTCTTC
CASSVDEGSYNEQFF
>.|TRBV21-1|TRBJ2-7|.
TGTGCCAGCAGCAAAGGTCAGCGAGGCTACGAGCAGTACTTC
CASSKGQRGYEQYF
>.|TRBV18|TRBJ2-7|few
TGTGCCAGCTCACCAACAGAGTACGAGCAGTACTTC
CASSPTEYEQYF
>TRBD2|TRBV7-7|TRBJ2-1|.
TGTGCTAGCAGCTTACGACTAGCGGGGGGAGAAAATGAGCAGTTCTTC
CASSLRLAGGENEQFF
>.|TRBV6-5|TRBJ1-2|.
TGTGCCAGCAGTTCCGTTGCTAACTATGGCTACACCTTC
CASSSVANYGYTF
>.|TRBV5-6|TRBJ2-7|.
TGTGCCAGCAGCTTTTACGGGGACGAGCAGTACTTC
CASSFYGDEQYF
>.|TRBV9|TRBJ1-2|.
TGTGCCAGCAGCGCGGGGGACTTCTATGGCTACACCTTC
CASSAGDFYGYTF
>TRBD1|TRBV20-1|TRBJ1-1|.
TGCAGTGCGACAGGGAGCGCTGAAGCTTTCTTT
CSATGSAEAFF
>.|TRBV2|TRBJ1-2|.
TGTGCCAGCAGTGTGGGTCTCGCCGCGGCGGGGTATGGCTACACCTTC
CASSVGLAAAGYGYTF
>TRBD2|TRBV2|TRBJ2-5|.
TGTGCCAGCAACCTAGCGGGGCAAGAGACCCAGTACTTC
CASNLAGQETQYF
>TRBD1|TRBV7-2|TRBJ2-3|once
TGTGCCAGCAGCCCAGGGGGTGATACGCAGTATTTT
CASSPGGDTQYF
>.|TRBV7-2|TRBJ2-6|.
TGTGCCAGCAGCCCCCGGACAGCGCATGGCTCTGGGGCCAACGTCCTGACTTTC
CASSPRTAHGSGANVLTF
>TRBD1|TRBV5-1|TRBJ1-2|.
TGCGCCAGCAGCCCGGGACAGGGGAATGGCTACACCTTC
CASSPGQGNGYTF
>.|TRBV7-9|TRBJ1-1|.
TGTGCCAGCAGCGGAGTCCCTGAAGCTTTCTTT
CASSGVPEAFF
>TRBD2|TRBV18|TRBJ2-5|few
TGTGCCAGCTCACCACCCCCCGGGACTAGCGGGACCTTTGGAGAGACCCAGTACTTC
CASSPPPGTSGTFGETQYF
>.|TRBV15|TRBJ1-1|.
TGTGCCACCAGCAGAGATACCACTGAAGCTTTCTTT
CATSRDTTEAFF
>.|TRBV7-9|TRBJ2-3|.
TGTGCCAGCAGCGTTCGGACACCACGCACAGATACGCAGTATTTT
CASSVRTPRTDTQYF
>.|TRBV7-9|TRBJ1-1|.
TGTGCCAGCAGCTCATCAGGGATGCATTGGGCTGAAGCTTTCTTT
CASSSSGMHWAEAFF
>.|TRBV6-1|TRBJ2-3|once
TGTGCCAGCATCGATCAGGGGTACACAGATACGCAGTATTTT
CASIDQGYTDTQYF
>.|TRBV10-3|TRBJ2-1|once
TGTGCCATCGAAAGAGGGGATAGCTCCTACAATGAGCAGTTCTTC
CAIERGDSSYNEQFF
>TRBD1|TRBV2|TRBJ1-1|.
TGTGCCAGCAGTGAAGCGCGACAGGGGCTGGTAGCTTTCTTT
CASSEARQGLVAFF
>.|TRBV27|TRBJ1-1|.
TGTGCCAGCAGTTTATCTGGCATGAACACTGAAGCTTTCTTT
CASSLSGMNTEAFF
>.|TRBV10-1|TRBJ2-1|.
TGCGCCAGCAGTGAGCCCACACAGGGATACAATGAGCAGTTCTTC
CASSEPTQGYNEQFF
>.|TRBV6-1|TRBJ1-4|.
TGTGCCAGCAGTGCCCGACGGACAACTGATGAAAAACTGTTTTTT
CASSARRTTDEKLFF
>TRBD2|TRBV19|TRBJ2-5|medium-sized
TGTGCCAGTACCCGGACTAGCGGACAAGAGACCCAGTACTTC
CASTRTSGQETQYF
>.|TRBV6-1|TRBJ1-6|.
TGTGCCATGCAGGGGCTGGACCCGAATTCACCCCTCCACTTT
CAMQGLDPNSPLHF
>.|TRBV11-3|TRBJ2-3|.
TGTGCCAGCAGCCCCGGACCGAGCACAGATACGCAGTATTTT
CASSPGPSTDTQYF
>.|TRBV18|TRBJ2-1|.
TGTGCCAGCTCACCACTCCCCGGACTAGGGGGCGATGAGCAGTTCTTC
CASSPLPGLGGDEQFF
>TRBD1|TRBV5-1|TRBJ2-7|.
TGCGCCAGCAGCTTCGGACAGGGCAAGTATAACGAGCAGTACTTC
CASSFGQGKYNEQYF
>.|TRBV27|TRBJ2-1|.
TGTGCCAGCAGTCCGCGGACAGCCATCTCCTACAATGAGCAGTTCTTC
CASSPRTAISYNEQFF
>.|TRBV5-1|TRBJ2-1|.
TGCGCCAGCAGCTTGAATGCGGGGCAACCCGCCTACAATGAGCAGTTCTTC
CASSLNAGQPAYNEQFF
>.|TRBV2|TRBJ1-5|.
TGTGCCAGTGGACCCGACATAAGTCAGCCCCAGCATTTT
CASGPDISQPQHF
>.|TRBV5-8|TRBJ1-4|.
TGTGCCAGCAGCTTAGGGGACGCTATCGAGGAAAAACTGTTTTTT
CASSLGDAIEEKLFF
>.|TRBV5-1|TRBJ2-3|.
TGCGCCAGCAGCTCTGGAAGCGGTACTGTGATAGATACGCAGTATTTT
CASSSGSGTVIDTQYF
>TRBD1|TRBV29-1|TRBJ1-2|.
TGCAGCGCCAGGACAGGCAATCTAAACTATGGCTACACCTTC
CSARTGNLNYGYTF
>TRBD1|TRBV14|TRBJ1-2|.
TGTGCCAGCAGCCCGGACAGGGGCCCCACTAACTATGGCTACACCTTC
CASSPDRGPTNYGYTF
>.|TRBV5-1|TRBJ2-7|.
TGCGCCAGCAGCTTGGCGGGACGCAGCGAGCAGTACTTC
CASSLAGRSEQYF
>.|TRBV5-1|TRBJ1-2|.
TGCGCCAGCAGCTTGTCCCAGGGGAACTATGGCTACACCTTC
CASSLSQGNYGYTF
>TRBD1|TRBV10-3|TRBJ1-2|few
TGTGCCATCGCGACAGGGGGCAGTGATGGCTACACCTTC
CAIATGGSDGYTF
>TRBD1|TRBV2|TRBJ2-2|.
TGTGCCAGCAGGGAGACAGGGTTCGGGGCCGGGGAGCTGTTTTTT
CASRETGFGAGELFF
>.|TRBV7-8|TRBJ2-2|.
TGTGCCAGCAGCTCAAGGGGGTCTTTGAACACCGGGGAGCTGTTTTTT
CASSSRGSLNTGELFF